The T cell receptor beta chain under discussion was sequenced for a study of preoperative IRX-2 immunotherapy in early breast cancer. Sample treatment: preoperative locoregional IRX-2 cytokine immunotherapy. Preoperative locoregional IRX-2 cytokine immunotherapy was tested in the phase Ib source study. Assay used: immunoSEQ multiplex PCR; TCRdb lists only in-frame clones, some missing. Of roughly 57,000 clones listed, around 94% are singletons. V was pared by 5 bases and J by 5 bases, with 16 bases between. Germline-derived CDR1 and CDR2 are SGHAT and FQNNGV. This CDR3 has 15 amino acids. The chain combines TRBV11-2 with TRBJ2-1, with D tentatively TRBD2 (6 bases). The TCR comes from a human donor with breast cancer. Sample acquisition took place from a patient treated with IRX-2 immunotherapy. The CDR3 reads CASSEPIGLNNEQFF. The CDR3 DNA reads TGTGCCAGCAGCGAACCCATCGGACTAAACAATGAGCAGTTCTTC.